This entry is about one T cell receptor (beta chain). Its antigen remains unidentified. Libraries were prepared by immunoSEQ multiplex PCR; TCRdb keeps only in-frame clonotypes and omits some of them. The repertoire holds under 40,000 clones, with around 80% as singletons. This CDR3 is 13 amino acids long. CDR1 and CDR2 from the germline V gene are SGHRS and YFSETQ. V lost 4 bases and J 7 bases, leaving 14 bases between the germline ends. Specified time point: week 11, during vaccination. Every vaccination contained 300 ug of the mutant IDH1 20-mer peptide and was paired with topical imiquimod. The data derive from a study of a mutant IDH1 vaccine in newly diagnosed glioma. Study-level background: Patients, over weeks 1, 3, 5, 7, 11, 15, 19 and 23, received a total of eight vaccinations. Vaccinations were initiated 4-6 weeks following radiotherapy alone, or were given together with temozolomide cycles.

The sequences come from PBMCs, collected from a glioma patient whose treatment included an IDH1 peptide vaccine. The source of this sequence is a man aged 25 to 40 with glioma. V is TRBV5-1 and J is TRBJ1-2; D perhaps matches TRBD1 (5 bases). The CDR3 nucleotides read TGCGCCAGCAGCCAGGGACCCACCAGTGGCTACACCTTC. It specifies CASSQGPTSGYTF.